The subject of this entry is one T cell receptor beta chain. The data are from a study of siplizumab effects on memory and regulatory T cells. Trimming removed 0 bases at V and 4 bases at J, with 10 bases between. The CDR3 has 14 amino acids. CDR1 SGHRS and CDR2 YFSETQ come from the germline V gene. Profiling relied on immunoSEQ multiplex PCR, and the TCRdb table lists in-frame clones only, not all of them. This sample has 100,000 to 110,000 clones; about 91% occur once, and the top ten carry roughly 0.16%. The sequence derives from a human donor in good health. Material for sequencing was CD4+ T cells sorted from blood. The chain couples TRBV5-1 to TRBJ1-1; TRBD1 might be the D (5 bases). The CDR3 coding sequence is TGCGCCAGCAGCTTGGTAGTCGGGGGCACTGAAGCTTTCTTT. It translates to CASSLVVGGTEAFF.